This TCR beta chain came from a study of blood T cells in healthy people across ages. CDR1 is SGDLS and CDR2 is YYNGEE in the germline V gene. CDR3 length: 17 amino acids. The V gene end was trimmed by 5 bases and the J gene end by 0 bases; junction bases not matched to a gene: 6. Together with a sample-barcoded 5' primer, a J-beta primer mix was included in a second PCR lasting about 7 to 11 cycles. TCRdb used MiXCR to reprocess the 5' RACE reads, holding one entry per CDR3 protein. The sample has about 1.8 million distinct CDR3 sequences, just under 50% seen once. Sequencing used blood. The TCR comes from a woman between 40 and 50 years old in good health. The chain links TRBV9 to TRBJ2-1, with 12 bases fitting TRBD2. CDR3 in DNA: TGTGCCAGCAGAGACGGACTAGCGGGGAGCTCCTACAATGAGCAGTTCTTC. Translation gives CASRDGLAGSSYNEQFF.